The 20 T cell receptor beta chains below were found in one sample sequenced in a study of spatial heterogeneity in lung cancer. As for time point: sample taken at primary tumor resection. TCRdb passed the 5' RACE reads through MiXCR, listing each CDR3 protein once. Of about 38,000 distinct CDR3 sequences listed, around 7.5% are singletons. This specimen was PBMCs, taken at surgery. The receptor set was obtained from a male donor with early-stage non-small cell lung cancer.

At least ten counts were recorded for this clonotype. CDR3 in amino acids: CASSYSLHSEEQYV. For the CDR3, the DNA is TGTGCCAGCAGTTACTCACTGCACAGTGAAGAGCAGTACGTC. V usage is TRBV6-5 and J usage is TRBJ2-7; no definite D call. Trimming shortened V by 0 bases and J by 7 bases, and 13 bases separated the two germline ends. This CDR3 is 14 amino acids long. From germline, CDR1 is MNHEY and CDR2 SVGAGI.

This clonotype appeared a few times. The rearrangement uses TRBV24-1 and TRBJ1-5, with D possibly TRBD1 on 5 matching bases. V shed 0 bases and J shed 5 bases, with 19 bases lying between them. This CDR3 has 18 residues. CDR1 KGHDR and CDR2 SFDVKD come from the germline V gene. CDR3 region: CATSDLNRPWIGHQPQHF. The CDR3 coding sequence is TGTGCCACCAGTGATTTGAACAGGCCTTGGATAGGACATCAGCCCCAGCATTTT.

The rearrangement uses TRBV24-1 and TRBJ2-1, with 9 positions matching TRBD1. This CDR3 contains 16 residues. Germline V gene sequence: CDR1 KGHDR, CDR2 SFDVKD. V lost 5 bases to trimming and J lost 5 bases; unmatched junction nucleotides: 9. DNA for the CDR3: TGTGCCACCAGTGGAAAACCGGGACAGGGCCACAATGAGCAGTTCTTC. Residues: CATSGKPGQGHNEQFF.

V is TRBV3-1 and J is TRBJ2-7; D is unclear. Trimming pared 1 base from V and 3 bases from J, leaving 7 bases between. The CDR3 has 13 amino acids. CDR1 is LGHDT and CDR2 is YNNKEL in the germline V gene (reference sequence). For the CDR3, the DNA is TGTGCCAGCAGCCAAGGGGTCAACTACGAGCAGTACGTC. Its translation is CASSQGVNYEQYV.

This clonotype was picked up many times. J is TRBJ1-4 and V is TRBV7-2, with D hard to call. The CDR3 extends over 13 amino acids. Trimming left V 3 bases short and J 8 bases short, with 10 bases between. Germline V CDR1 and CDR2: SGHTA, FQGNSA. Written as DNA, the CDR3 is TGTGCCAGCAGCTTTGTCGTAGGGGAAAAACTGTTTTTT. It yields the protein CASSFVVGEKLFF.

Only one count was recorded for this clonotype. The chain links TRBV19 to TRBJ1-6, with unresolved D. The CDR3 runs to 14 residues. V was pared by 10 bases and J by 4 bases, with 14 bases between. Germline CDR1 LNHDA, CDR2 SQIVND (reference sequence). The CDR3, as DNA: TGTGCCAATACTCGACCGGATTATAATTCACCCCTCCACTTT. Translation: CANTRPDYNSPLHF.

This clonotype occurred many times. The V and J genes are TRBV5-1 and TRBJ2-1; D remains unclear. V was shortened by 4 bases and J by 5 bases, with 4 bases between the two germline ends. CDR1 SGHRS and CDR2 YFSETQ come from the germline V gene. The length of the CDR3 is 11 residues. This CDR3 reads CASSPNNEQFF. CDR3 nucleotides: TGCGCCAGCAGCCCGAACAATGAGCAGTTCTTC.

This clonotype occurred many times. The chain combines TRBV4-2 with TRBJ2-3; 10 positions agree with TRBD2. The length of the CDR3 is 17 residues. Germline CDR1 reads LGHNA; CDR2 reads YNFKEQ. V dropped 0 bases and J dropped 6; count of bases not matched to a gene: 9. The CDR3 nucleotides are TGTGCCAGCAGCCAAGAGTTGCGCAGCGGGGGGGTGGATACGCAGTATTTT. The encoded protein is CASSQELRSGGVDTQYF.

This clonotype has at least ten counts. The genes are TRBV11-3 and TRBJ2-2, with TRBD1 as a possible D gene (5 bases). From germline, CDR1 is SGHNT and CDR2 YENEEA. This CDR3 spans 15 amino acids. V lost 5 bases to trimming and J lost 6 bases, with 16 bases between them. The DNA of the CDR3 is TGTGCCAGCAGCCCGCGACAGCCCGGAGCCGGGGAGCTGTTTTTT. As protein: CASSPRQPGAGELFF.

V is TRBV5-4 and J is TRBJ1-5; TRBD1 is a possible D gene (5 bases). Germline V lookup: CDR1 SGHNT, CDR2 YYREEE (reference sequence). Trimming stripped 2 bases from V and 4 bases from J, with 13 bases between. The CDR3 consists of 15 residues. The CDR3: CASSFPGGGNQPQHF. In nucleotides, the CDR3 is TGTGCCAGCAGCTTTCCCGGGGGGGGAAATCAGCCCCAGCATTTT.

Written as DNA, the CDR3 is TGTGCCAGCGGACCCCTCGGGGGAACTAATGAAAAACTGTTTTTT. It translates to CASGPLGGTNEKLFF. The V call is TRBV6-1, the J call TRBJ1-4; tentative D call: TRBD1 (5 bases). Germline V gives CDR1 MNHNS, CDR2 SASEGT. This CDR3 has 15 amino acids. V dropped 8 bases and J dropped 1 base, with 14 bases sitting between them.

There are many counts of this clonotype. The chain combines TRBV11-3 with TRBJ2-5; D call uncertain. Germline CDR1 and CDR2: SGHNT and YENEEA. This CDR3 comprises 14 residues. V was cut by 2 bases and J by 3 bases, with 10 bases left in between. CDR3 nucleotides: TGTGCCAGCAGCTTACTCGAAGGAAAAGAGACCCAGTACTTC. Translating it yields CASSLLEGKETQYF.

Ten or more counts support this clonotype. V is TRBV7-2 and J is TRBJ1-5; D is unresolved. This CDR3 is 15 amino acids long. V lost 2 bases and J lost 0, with 8 bases in between. Germline CDR1 reads SGHTA; CDR2 reads FQGNSA. CDR3 residues: CASSLPTVSNQPQHF. The CDR3 coding sequence is TGTGCCAGCAGCTTACCAACAGTTAGCAATCAGCCCCAGCATTTT.

This clonotype showed up many times. The chain couples TRBV6-2 or TRBV6-3 to TRBJ2-7, with 8 bases that match TRBD1. V was pared by 2 bases and J by 5 bases, with 8 bases of the junction left unmatched. Germline V gene sequence: CDR1 MNHEY, CDR2 SVGEGT. The CDR3 sequence is 15 residues long. CDR3 DNA: TGTGCCAGCAGTTACCTGGGACAGGCCTCGCACGAGCAGTACTTC. It yields the protein CASSYLGQASHEQYF.

The table lists this clonotype with a few counts. The CDR3 region has the DNA TGTGCCAGCAGTCCCTTGGCCGGGGCCAACGTCCTGACTTTC. As protein: CASSPLAGANVLTF. V gene TRBV12-3 or TRBV12-4 combines with J gene TRBJ2-6, with unresolved D. Trimming took 5 bases from V and 4 from J, leaving 9 bases between them. The CDR3 covers 14 residues.

The chain carries TRBV6-2 or TRBV6-3 and TRBJ2-7; 9 bases line up with TRBD1. CDR3 length: 15 residues. The germline gives CDR1 MNHEY, CDR2 SVGEGT. The trim removed 9 bases at V and 3 bases at J, leaving 12 bases unmatched. CDR3 amino acids: CASRSGQGRVYEQYV. Here the CDR3 DNA reads TGTGCCAGTAGATCGGGACAGGGAAGGGTCTACGAGCAGTACGTC.

This clonotype was observed a single time. The J gene is TRBJ2-3, the V gene TRBV24-1; 10 bases align to TRBD2. V lost 3 bases and J lost 6; bases outside the gene matches: 11. The CDR3 is 17 residues long. Germline V gene lookup returns CDR1 KGHDR and CDR2 SFDVKD. CDR3: CATSDMGTSGIGDTQYF. For the CDR3, the DNA is TGTGCCACCAGTGATATGGGCACTAGCGGGATCGGGGATACGCAGTATTTT.

This rearrangement joins TRBV19 to TRBJ2-3, with D possibly being TRBD2 (5 bases). CDR1 is LNHDA, CDR2 SQIVND, per germline (reference sequence). This CDR3 is 13 amino acids long. V shed 5 bases and J shed 1 base, with 7 bases lying between them. CDR3 in DNA: TGTGCCAGTAGTCCCGGGGGCACAGATACGCAGTATTTT. It yields the protein CASSPGGTDTQYF.

This clonotype appeared a few times. The chain carries TRBV20-1 and TRBJ1-3; 7 bases agree with TRBD1. The CDR3 loop spans 19 amino acids. In germline, CDR1 is DFQATT, CDR2 SNEGSKA (reference sequence). Losses at the gene ends were 0 bases for V and 4 bases for J; bases not matched to a gene: 18. The CDR3: CSARDVGDARQGTGNTIYF. CDR3 sequence (DNA): TGCAGTGCTAGAGATGTGGGGGATGCAAGACAGGGTACCGGAAACACCATATATTTT.

The chain recombines TRBV30 with TRBJ2-2; D call uncertain. Germline V lookup: CDR1 GTSNPN, CDR2 SVGIG (reference sequence). The CDR3 is made up of 14 amino acids. V was shortened by 3 bases and J by 0 bases, with 8 bases between the two germline ends. This CDR3 reads CAWRIGPNTGELFF. In nucleotides, the CDR3 is TGTGCCTGGAGGATAGGACCGAACACCGGGGAGCTGTTTTTT.